Listed below are T cell receptor beta chains from one sample, sequenced in a study of post-analysis software for immune sequencing data. TCRdb itself ran the PCR reads through MiXCR, one entry per CDR3 protein. Of roughly 700,000 distinct CDR3 sequences listed, roughly 30% are singletons. Sequencing was carried out using blood. The receptor source for this set is a girl aged 5-17 years with multiple sclerosis. Each CDR3 is given with its conserved first and last residue. The D gene is left open where the match is weak. The size entry is marked missing in some rows and otherwise reads once, few, many or a size class.

d_call | j_call | clone_size | v_call | cdr3_aa | cdr3_nt
- | TRBJ2-6 | few | TRBV25-1 | CASSYPSGANVLTF | TGTGCCAGCAGTTACCCCTCTGGGGCCAACGTCCTGACTTTC
- | TRBJ1-4 | - | TRBV12-3/TRBV12-4 | CASSFDIPPEKLFF | TGTGCCAGCAGTTTTGACATCCCGCCGGAAAAACTGTTTTTT
- | TRBJ1-1 | - | TRBV29-1 | CSVARRLNTEAFF | TGCAGCGTTGCCCGGCGGTTGAACACTGAAGCTTTCTTT
- | TRBJ1-5 | - | TRBV20-1 | CSARQGFSNQPQHF | TGCAGTGCTAGACAGGGGTTTAGCAATCAGCCCCAGCATTTT
- | TRBJ1-5 | once | TRBV7-2 | CASSLVVGPRQPQHF | TGTGCCAGCAGCTTAGTTGTCGGGCCACGACAGCCCCAGCATTTT
- | TRBJ2-7 | - | TRBV6-2/TRBV6-3 | CASSYIQLYEQYF | TGTGCCAGCAGTTATATACAGCTCTACGAGCAGTACTTC
- | TRBJ1-2 | - | TRBV6-6 | CASSKDRLPKGYTF | TGTGCCAGCAGTAAAGACAGGCTCCCCAAGGGCTACACCTTC
- | TRBJ2-7 | many | TRBV6-5 | CASSYGPDDEQYF | TGTGCCAGCAGTTACGGGCCAGATGACGAGCAGTACTTC
TRBD2 | TRBJ2-5 | few | TRBV5-1 | CASSFAIAGTNQETQYF | TGCGCCAGCAGCTTCGCGATAGCGGGGACTAACCAAGAGACCCAGTACTTC
- | TRBJ2-7 | few | TRBV6-6 | CASSYGGGVTYEQYF | TGTGCCAGCAGTTACGGAGGCGGGGTTACCTACGAGCAGTACTTC
- | TRBJ2-5 | few | TRBV10-3 | CAISTNPDGKETQYF | TGTGCCATCAGTACCAACCCGGACGGAAAAGAGACCCAGTACTTC
- | TRBJ2-2 | - | TRBV20-1 | CSAREQPGPRPGELFF | TGCAGTGCTAGAGAGCAGCCGGGACCGCGTCCCGGGGAGCTGTTTTTT
- | TRBJ1-4 | - | TRBV9 | CASSVNLGANEKLFF | TGTGCCAGCAGCGTGAACCTTGGGGCTAATGAAAAACTGTTTTTT
- | TRBJ2-2 | - | TRBV24-1 | CATSDLQQNTGERFF | TGTGCCACCAGTGATTTACAGCAAAACACCGGGGAGCGGTTTTTT
- | TRBJ1-4 | many | TRBV11-2 | CASSFISAAGTEKLFF | TGTGCCAGCAGCTTCATTTCGGCGGCTGGGACCGAAAAACTGTTTTTT
- | TRBJ2-1 | - | TRBV9 | CASSVTPTSYNKQFF | TGTGCCAGCAGCGTGACTCCCACCTCCTACAATAAGCAGTTCTTC
- | TRBJ1-2 | many | TRBV29-1 | CSVQGGGYGYTF | TGCAGCGTTCAGGGAGGGGGCTATGGCTACACCTTC
- | TRBJ2-3 | - | TRBV29-1 | CSVGPTGDGTQYF | TGCAGCGTTGGACCCACGGGGGACGGTACGCAGTATTTT
- | TRBJ2-3 | - | TRBV27 | CASSFRQDVYTDTQYF | TGTGCCAGCAGTTTCCGACAGGATGTATACACAGATACGCAGTATTTT
- | TRBJ1-2 | - | TRBV7-9 | CASSFPPGAYGYTF | TGTGCCAGCAGCTTTCCCCCAGGGGCGTATGGCTACACCTTC
TRBD2 | TRBJ2-1 | - | TRBV9 | CASSVRVLAGEDNEQFF | TGTGCCAGCAGCGTGAGGGTACTAGCGGGGGAAGACAATGAGCAGTTCTTC
- | TRBJ2-1 | few | TRBV19 | CASRGTRDNEQFF | TGTGCCAGTCGAGGGACTCGAGACAATGAGCAGTTCTTC
- | TRBJ2-7 | - | TRBV9 | CASSVEDSVYEQYF | TGTGCCAGCAGCGTAGAGGACTCGGTCTACGAGCAGTACTTC
- | TRBJ2-7 | - | TRBV5-6 | CASSPGQLLSYEQYF | TGTGCCAGCAGCCCCGGACAACTTCTATCCTACGAGCAGTACTTC
TRBD1 | TRBJ1-2 | - | TRBV7-2 | CASSSSLPGQVIYGYTF | TGTGCCAGCAGCTCATCCCTGCCGGGACAGGTGATCTATGGCTACACCTTC
- | TRBJ2-5 | few | TRBV20-1 | CSASLAQETQYF | TGCAGTGCTTCTCTAGCGCAAGAGACCCAGTACTTC
- | TRBJ1-6 | - | TRBV5-1 | CASRVSGGGDSPLHF | TGCGCCAGCAGAGTCAGCGGGGGAGGGGACTCACCCCTCCACTTT
TRBD1 | TRBJ2-4 | - | TRBV27 | CASSPRTGVGNIQYF | TGTGCCAGCAGTCCACGGACAGGGGTAGGAAACATTCAGTACTTC
TRBD1 | TRBJ1-2 | few | TRBV7-9 | CASSAGTAANYGYTF | TGTGCCAGCAGCGCCGGGACAGCAGCAAACTATGGCTACACCTTC
TRBD1 | TRBJ2-3 | - | TRBV10-3 | CAIATGEGTDTQYF | TGTGCCATCGCGACAGGGGAAGGAACAGATACGCAGTATTTT
- | TRBJ2-1 | - | TRBV5-7 | CASSSGWPGAPTGNGQFF | TGTGCCAGCAGCTCAGGTTGGCCAGGGGCACCAACTGGCAATGGGCAGTTCTTC
TRBD1 | TRBJ1-2 | - | TRBV29-1 | CSVGTGNYGYTF | TGCAGCGTTGGGACAGGAAACTATGGCTACACCTTC
- | TRBJ1-1 | few | TRBV20-1 | CSASGLENTEAFF | TGCAGTGCTTCGGGACTGGAGAACACTGAAGCTTTCTTT
TRBD1 | TRBJ1-1 | - | TRBV12-3/TRBV12-4 | CASSQTGVMSEAFF | TGTGCCAGCAGCCAGACAGGGGTTATGTCTGAAGCTTTCTTT
TRBD2 | TRBJ2-1 | few | TRBV2 | CASRDVGGVGVGQFF | TGTGCCAGCAGGGACGTCGGGGGGGTCGGCGTCGGGCAGTTCTTC
- | TRBJ2-5 | - | TRBV7-9 | CASSFGMLAGAETQYF | TGTGCCAGCAGCTTTGGAATGCTAGCTGGGGCAGAGACCCAGTACTTC
TRBD1 | TRBJ1-2 | - | TRBV27 | CASSLRFRTGVYGYTF | TGTGCCAGCAGTTTAAGGTTTAGGACAGGGGTTTATGGCTACACCTTC
TRBD1 | TRBJ1-1 | few | TRBV27 | CASSPTGLTEAFF | TGTGCCAGCAGCCCGACAGGGCTGACTGAAGCTTTCTTT
- | TRBJ1-2 | many | TRBV6-1 | CASSRGGNYGYTF | TGTGCCAGCAGTCGGGGGGGTAACTATGGCTACACCTTC
TRBD1 | TRBJ1-2 | - | TRBV5-1 | CASSLEQGSDGYTF | TGCGCCAGCAGCTTAGAACAGGGGAGCGATGGCTACACCTTC
- | TRBJ1-5 | many | TRBV7-2 | CASSLSRSNQPQHF | TGTGCCAGCAGCCTCTCCCGTAGCAATCAGCCCCAGCATTTT
- | TRBJ2-3 | - | TRBV20-1 | CSVGTPRADTQYF | TGCAGTGTGGGGACCCCAAGAGCAGATACGCAGTATTTT
- | TRBJ1-4 | - | TRBV10-3 | CAISEGAADEKLFF | TGTGCCATCAGTGAGGGGGCGGCGGATGAAAAACTGTTTTTT
- | TRBJ1-1 | - | TRBV6-6 | CASSYPRENTEAFF | TGTGCCAGCAGTTACCCCCGGGAGAACACTGAAGCTTTCTTT
TRBD1 | TRBJ1-2 | - | TRBV29-1 | CSATDRSDGYTF | TGCAGCGCAACGGACAGGTCAGATGGCTACACCTTC
TRBD1 | TRBJ1-6 | - | TRBV29-1 | CSVRTGDNSPLHF | TGCAGCGTTCGGACAGGGGATAACTCACCCCTCCACTTT
TRBD1 | TRBJ1-3 | - | TRBV5-1 | CASSWTGQGRNTIYF | TGCGCCAGCAGCTGGACGGGACAGGGAAGAAACACCATATATTTT
- | TRBJ2-7 | - | TRBV11-2 | CASSFASGSQYEQYF | TGTGCCAGCAGCTTCGCCTCCGGATCACAGTACGAGCAGTACTTC
- | TRBJ1-2 | - | TRBV15 | CATSSELWDTRYGCTF | TGTGCCACCAGCAGTGAACTTTGGGACACCCGCTATGGCTGCACCTTC
- | TRBJ2-2 | few | TRBV10-3 | CAIAGSNTGELFF | TGTGCCATCGCAGGGTCGAACACCGGGGAGCTGTTTTTT
TRBD2 | TRBJ2-5 | few | TRBV6-5 | CASSYQTGTSGKYQETQYF | TGTGCCAGCAGTTACCAAACCGGGACTAGCGGGAAGTACCAAGAGACCCAGTACTTC
- | TRBJ2-5 | once | TRBV10-3 | CAISEIPETQYF | TGTGCCATCAGTGAGATCCCAGAGACCCAGTACTTC
- | TRBJ1-1 | - | TRBV6-5 | CASSYRGGAFF | TGTGCCAGCAGTTATCGGGGAGGAGCTTTCTTT
- | TRBJ2-3 | - | TRBV7-2 | CASSLGPGAIDYLRVTQYF | TGTGCCAGCAGCTTAGGTCCCGGTGCAATAGATTACCTTCGGGTGACGCAGTATTTT